The following is a T cell receptor (beta chain) sequence with its context. This table comes from immunoSEQ multiplex PCR, and its TCRdb copy is limited to in-frame clones, with some not included. Among about 300,000 clones, approximately 88% were seen once, and the ten largest hold 1.6%. This sample is drawn from a study of blood T cell repertoires in COVID-19. Per the germline V gene, CDR1 is MNHEY and CDR2 is SVGAGI. This CDR3 comprises 13 residues. V lost 6 bases, J lost 1 base, and 7 bases lay in between. Sequences were obtained from peripheral blood. This TCR was sampled from a woman aged 25 to 45 with COVID-19, enrolled during active disease. The V and J genes are TRBV6-5 and TRBJ1-5; possibly TRBD1 for D (6 bases). The CDR3 region is CASRRGSNQPQHF. The CDR3 DNA reads as TGTGCCAGCAGGAGGGGGAGCAATCAGCCCCAGCATTTT.